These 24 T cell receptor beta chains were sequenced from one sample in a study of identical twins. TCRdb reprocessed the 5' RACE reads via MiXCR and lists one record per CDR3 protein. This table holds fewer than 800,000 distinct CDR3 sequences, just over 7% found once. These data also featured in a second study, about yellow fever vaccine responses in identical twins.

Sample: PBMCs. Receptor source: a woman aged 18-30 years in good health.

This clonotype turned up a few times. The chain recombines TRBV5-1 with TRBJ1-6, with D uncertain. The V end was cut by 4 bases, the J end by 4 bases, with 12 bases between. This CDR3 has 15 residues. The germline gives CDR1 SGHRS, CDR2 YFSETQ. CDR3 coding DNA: TGCGCCAGCAGCGACGGGAGGAGTTATAATTCACCCCTCCACTTT. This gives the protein CASSDGRSYNSPLHF.

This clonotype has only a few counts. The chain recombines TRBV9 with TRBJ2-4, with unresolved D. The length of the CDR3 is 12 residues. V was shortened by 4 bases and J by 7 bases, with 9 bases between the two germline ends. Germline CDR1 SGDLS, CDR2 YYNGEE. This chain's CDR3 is CASSRIGNIQYF. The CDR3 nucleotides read TGTGCCAGCAGCCGGATTGGGAACATTCAGTACTTC.

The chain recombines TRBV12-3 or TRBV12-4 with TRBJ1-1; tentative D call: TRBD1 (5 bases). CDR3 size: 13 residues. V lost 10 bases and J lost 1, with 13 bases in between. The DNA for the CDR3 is TGTGCCACCAGGGTGGAGGGGAACACTGAAGCTTTCTTT. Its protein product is CATRVEGNTEAFF.

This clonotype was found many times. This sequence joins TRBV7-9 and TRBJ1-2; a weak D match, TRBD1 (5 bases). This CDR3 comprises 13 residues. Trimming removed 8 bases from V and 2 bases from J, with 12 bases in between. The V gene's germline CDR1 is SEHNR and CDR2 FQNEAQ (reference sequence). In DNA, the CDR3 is TGTGCCAGCCTCGGGACGGGAAACTATGGCTACACCTTC. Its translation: CASLGTGNYGYTF. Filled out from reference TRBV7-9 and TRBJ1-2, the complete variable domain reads DTGVSQNPRHKITKRGQNVTFRCDPISEHNRLYWYRQTLGQGPEFLTYFQNEAQLEKSRLLSDRFSAERPKGSFSTLEIQRTEQGDSAMYLCASLGTGNYGYTFGSGTRLTVV.

The DNA for the CDR3 is TGTGCCAGCAGCCCCCTACTAGCTCGGGCCGGGGAGCTGTTTTTT. It is translated as CASSPLLARAGELFF. The J gene is TRBJ2-2, the V gene TRBV7-9, with a possible D match to TRBD2 (6 bases). V dropped 5 bases and J dropped 6 bases, with 16 bases sitting between them. Germline-derived CDR1 and CDR2 are SEHNR and FQNEAQ (reference sequence). The CDR3 has 15 residues.

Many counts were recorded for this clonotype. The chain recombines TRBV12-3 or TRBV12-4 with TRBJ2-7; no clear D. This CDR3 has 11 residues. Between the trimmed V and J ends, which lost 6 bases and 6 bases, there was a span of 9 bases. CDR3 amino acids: CASSFLGEQYF. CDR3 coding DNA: TGTGCCAGCAGCTTCCTCGGCGAGCAGTACTTC.

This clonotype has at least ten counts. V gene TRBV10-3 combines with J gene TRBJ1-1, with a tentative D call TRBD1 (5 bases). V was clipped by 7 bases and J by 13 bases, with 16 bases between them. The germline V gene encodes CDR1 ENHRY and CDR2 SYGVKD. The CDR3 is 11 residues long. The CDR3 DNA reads TGTGCCATCACCTCCCTGGGGGGGGTTTTCTTT. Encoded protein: CAITSLGGVFF.

The CDR3 DNA is TGTGCCAGCAGCTTTACTCCGAGCGGGAGTTCGTGGACAGATACGCAGTATTTT. Translated: CASSFTPSGSSWTDTQYF. The rearrangement uses TRBV7-6 and TRBJ2-3, with TRBD2 matching 8 bases. Trimming cost V 3 bases and J 3 bases; bases outside gene matches: 14. Germline V gene sequence: CDR1 SGHVS, CDR2 FNYEAQ. The CDR3 loop spans 18 amino acids.

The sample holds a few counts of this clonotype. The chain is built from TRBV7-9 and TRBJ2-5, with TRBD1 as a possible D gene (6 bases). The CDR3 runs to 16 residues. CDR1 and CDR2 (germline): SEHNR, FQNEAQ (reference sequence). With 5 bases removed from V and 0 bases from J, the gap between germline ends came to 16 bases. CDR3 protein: CASSRAYQGHQETQYF. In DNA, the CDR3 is TGTGCCAGCAGCCGGGCATATCAGGGGCACCAAGAGACCCAGTACTTC.

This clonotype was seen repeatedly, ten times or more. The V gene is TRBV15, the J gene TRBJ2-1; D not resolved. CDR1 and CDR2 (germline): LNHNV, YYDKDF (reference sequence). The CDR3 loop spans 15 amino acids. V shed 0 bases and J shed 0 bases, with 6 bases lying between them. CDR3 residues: CATSRDLSSYNEQFF. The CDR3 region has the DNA TGTGCCACCAGCAGAGATCTTAGCTCCTACAATGAGCAGTTCTTC.

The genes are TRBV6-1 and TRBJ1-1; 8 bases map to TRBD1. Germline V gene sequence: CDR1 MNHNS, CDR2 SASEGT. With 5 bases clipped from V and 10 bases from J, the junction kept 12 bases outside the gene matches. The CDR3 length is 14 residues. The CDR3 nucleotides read TGTGCCAGCAGTACAGCGGCTCAGGGGGCGGGAGCTTTCTTT. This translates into CASSTAAQGAGAFF.

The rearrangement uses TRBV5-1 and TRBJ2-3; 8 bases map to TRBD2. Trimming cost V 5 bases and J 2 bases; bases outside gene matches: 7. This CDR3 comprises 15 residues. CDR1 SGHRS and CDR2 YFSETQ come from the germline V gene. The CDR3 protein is CASSVRGAPTDTQYF. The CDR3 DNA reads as TGCGCCAGCAGTGTGCGGGGGGCCCCCACAGATACGCAGTATTTT. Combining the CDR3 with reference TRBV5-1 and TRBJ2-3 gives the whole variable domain KAGVTQTPRYLIKTRGQQVTLSCSPISGHRSVSWYQQTPGQGLQFLFEYFSETQRNKGNFPGRFSGRQFSNSRSEMNVSTLELGDSALYLCASSVRGAPTDTQYFGPGTRLTVL.

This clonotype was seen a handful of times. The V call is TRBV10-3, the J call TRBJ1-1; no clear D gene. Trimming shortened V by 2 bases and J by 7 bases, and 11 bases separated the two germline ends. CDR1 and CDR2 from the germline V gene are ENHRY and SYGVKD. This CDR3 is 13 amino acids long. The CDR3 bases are TGTGCCATCAGTGAGCCCATAGTGGGTGAAGCTTTCTTT. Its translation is CAISEPIVGEAFF.

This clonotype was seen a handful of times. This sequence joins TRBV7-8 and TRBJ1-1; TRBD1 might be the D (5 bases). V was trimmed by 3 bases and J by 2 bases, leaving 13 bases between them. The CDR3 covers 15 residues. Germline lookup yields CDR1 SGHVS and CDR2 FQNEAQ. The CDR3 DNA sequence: TGTGCCAGCAGCTTTCGTCCGGGACCAAACACTGAAGCTTTCTTT. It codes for CASSFRPGPNTEAFF.

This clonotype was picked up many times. The CDR3 DNA sequence: TGTGCCAGCGGACTAGCGGGAACGGCCGGGACCCAGTACTTC. As protein: CASGLAGTAGTQYF. The V call is TRBV12-3 or TRBV12-4, the J call TRBJ2-5, with 12 bases lining up with TRBD2. The CDR3 is made up of 14 amino acids. V lost 8 bases and J lost 7; bases outside the gene matches: 8.

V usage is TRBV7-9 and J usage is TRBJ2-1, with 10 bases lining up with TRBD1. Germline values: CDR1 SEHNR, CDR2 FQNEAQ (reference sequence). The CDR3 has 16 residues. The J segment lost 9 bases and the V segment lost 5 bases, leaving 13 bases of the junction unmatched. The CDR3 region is CASSQRTGGTFGEQFF. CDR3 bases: TGTGCCAGCAGCCAACGGACAGGGGGGACGTTCGGTGAGCAGTTCTTC.

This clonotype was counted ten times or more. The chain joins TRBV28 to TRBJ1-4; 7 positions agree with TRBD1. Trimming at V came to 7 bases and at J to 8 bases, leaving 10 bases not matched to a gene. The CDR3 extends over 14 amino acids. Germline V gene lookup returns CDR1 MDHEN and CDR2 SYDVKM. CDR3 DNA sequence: TGTGCCAGCACTCGGGGGGGGACAGCCGAAAAACTGTTTTTT. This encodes CASTRGGTAEKLFF.

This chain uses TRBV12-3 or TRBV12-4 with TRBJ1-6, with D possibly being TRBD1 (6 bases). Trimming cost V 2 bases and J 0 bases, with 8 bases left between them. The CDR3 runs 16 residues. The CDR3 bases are TGTGCCAGCAGTTTAAGGGGGGGCTCCTATAATTCACCCCTCCACTTT. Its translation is CASSLRGGSYNSPLHF.

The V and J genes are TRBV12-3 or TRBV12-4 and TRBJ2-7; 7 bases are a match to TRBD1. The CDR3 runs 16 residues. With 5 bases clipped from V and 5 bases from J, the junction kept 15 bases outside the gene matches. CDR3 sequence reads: CASSDLLRQGPHEQYF. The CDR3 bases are TGTGCCAGCAGTGACCTTCTGAGACAGGGTCCCCACGAGCAGTACTTC.

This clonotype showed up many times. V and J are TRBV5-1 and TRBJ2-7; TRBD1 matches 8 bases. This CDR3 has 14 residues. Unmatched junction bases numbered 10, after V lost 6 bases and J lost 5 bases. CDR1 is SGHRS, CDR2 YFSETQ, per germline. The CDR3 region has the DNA TGCGCCAGCACCGATAAAGGGACAGGCCACGAGCAGTACTTC. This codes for CASTDKGTGHEQYF.

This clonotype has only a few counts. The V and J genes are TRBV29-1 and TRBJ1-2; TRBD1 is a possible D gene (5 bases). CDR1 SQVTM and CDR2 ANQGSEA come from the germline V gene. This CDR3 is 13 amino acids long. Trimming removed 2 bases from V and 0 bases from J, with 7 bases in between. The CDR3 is CSVERGPNYGYTF. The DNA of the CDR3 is TGCAGCGTTGAAAGGGGACCTAACTATGGCTACACCTTC. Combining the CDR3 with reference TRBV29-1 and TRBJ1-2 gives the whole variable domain SAVISQKPSRDICQRGTSLTIQCQVDSQVTMMFWYRQQPGQSLTLIATANQGSEATYESGFVIDKFPISRPNLTFSTLTVSNMSPEDSSIYLCSVERGPNYGYTFGSGTRLTVV.

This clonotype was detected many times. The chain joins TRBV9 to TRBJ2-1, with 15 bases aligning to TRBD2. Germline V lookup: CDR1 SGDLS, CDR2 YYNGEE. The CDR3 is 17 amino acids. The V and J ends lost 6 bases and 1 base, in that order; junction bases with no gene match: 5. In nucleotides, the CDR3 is TGTGCCAGCACTCCGGGACTAGCGGGAGGTTCCTACAATGAGCAGTTCTTC. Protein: CASTPGLAGGSYNEQFF.

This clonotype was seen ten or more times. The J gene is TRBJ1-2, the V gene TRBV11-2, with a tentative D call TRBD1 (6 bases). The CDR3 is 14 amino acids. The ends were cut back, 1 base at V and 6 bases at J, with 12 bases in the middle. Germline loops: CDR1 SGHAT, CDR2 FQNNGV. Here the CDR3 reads CASSLGRTAHGYTF. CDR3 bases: TGTGCCAGCAGCTTAGGGAGGACAGCCCATGGCTACACCTTC.

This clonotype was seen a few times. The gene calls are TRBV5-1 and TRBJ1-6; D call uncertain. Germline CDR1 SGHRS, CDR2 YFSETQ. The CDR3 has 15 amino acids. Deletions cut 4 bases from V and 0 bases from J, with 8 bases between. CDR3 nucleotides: TGCGCCAGCAGCCCCCGGAGCTCCTATAATTCACCCCTCCACTTT. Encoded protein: CASSPRSSYNSPLHF.